A single sample is the source of the 12 T cell receptor beta chains below, sequenced in a study of blood T cell repertoires in COVID-19. Sequencing was performed with immunoSEQ multiplex PCR; in TCRdb, only in-frame clones are kept and a portion is missing. In the table there are some 170,000 clones, around 77% of which are singletons. The sequenced sample consisted of peripheral blood. The receptors shown here come from an older man with acute or convalescent COVID-19.

The chain joins TRBV20-1 to TRBJ2-3; D unresolved. V was pared by 2 bases and J by 4 bases, with 4 bases between. CDR1 is DFQATT and CDR2 is SNEGSKA in the germline V gene (reference sequence). The CDR3 contains 11 residues. As DNA, the CDR3 is TGCAGTGCTAGATTCGCAGATACGCAGTATTTT. Translating it yields CSARFADTQYF.

The V and J genes are TRBV7-2 and TRBJ1-3; a possible D gene is TRBD1 (6 bases). V was clipped by 5 bases and J by 1 base, with 6 bases between them. The CDR3 spans 13 residues. Germline V gene lookup returns CDR1 SGHTA and CDR2 FQGNSA. In DNA, the CDR3 is TGTGCCAGCAGCACAGGGTCTGGAAACACCATATATTTT. Protein product: CASSTGSGNTIYF. Using reference TRBV7-2 and TRBJ1-3 for the parts outside the CDR3, the full variable domain is GAGVSQSPSNKVTEKGKDVELRCDPISGHTALYWYRQSLGQGLEFLIYFQGNSAPDKSGLPSDRFSAERTGGSVSTLTIQRTQQEDSAVYLCASSTGSGNTIYFGEGSWLTVV.

This clone appeared a single time. The chain couples TRBV4-2 to TRBJ2-5; 10 bases align to TRBD2. Germline V gene data show CDR1 as LGHNA and CDR2 as YNFKEQ. This CDR3 contains 15 residues. V lost 3 bases and J lost 1; bases outside the gene matches: 2. CDR3 residues: CASSQWTSGQETQYF. The CDR3, as DNA: TGTGCCAGCAGCCAGTGGACTAGCGGCCAAGAGACCCAGTACTTC.

V gene TRBV6-5 combines with J gene TRBJ1-1; the D gene is possibly TRBD1 (6 bases). The CDR3 totals 14 residues. Trimming pared 0 bases from V and 5 bases from J, leaving 10 bases between. Germline CDR1 MNHEY, CDR2 SVGAGI. The CDR3 DNA follows: TGTGCCAGCAGTTACTCGGGGGGGCGGACTGAAGCTTTCTTT. It yields the protein CASSYSGGRTEAFF.

This clone has a count of ten or more. The chain couples TRBV5-1 to TRBJ1-1; perhaps TRBD1 as D (5 bases). The germline V gene encodes CDR1 SGHRS and CDR2 YFSETQ. The CDR3 is made up of 15 amino acids. Deletions cut 0 bases from V and 6 bases from J, with 15 bases between. CDR3 in DNA: TGCGCCAGCAGCTTGGACGCAGGGCTGAAGGCTGAAGCTTTCTTT. It is translated as CASSLDAGLKAEAFF.

J is TRBJ2-3 and V is TRBV5-1, with D perhaps matching TRBD2 (5 bases). CDR1 is SGHRS, CDR2 YFSETQ, per germline. CDR3 length: 14 amino acids. Trimming took off 2 bases at V and 5 bases at J, with 12 bases between the two ends. The CDR3, as DNA: TGCGCCAGCAGCTTAGGGCGGGCAGAAGATACGCAGTATTTT. This gives the protein CASSLGRAEDTQYF.

The chain has TRBV7-8 and TRBJ1-5; 8 bases are a match to TRBD1. This CDR3 is built from 17 residues. V trimming: 2 bases; J trimming: 3 bases; junction bases outside the gene matches: 9. CDR1 and CDR2 (germline): SGHVS, FQNEAQ. CDR3 sequence reads: CASSLLGPGGLNQPQHF. For the CDR3, the DNA is TGTGCCAGCAGCTTACTGGGGCCAGGGGGCCTCAATCAGCCCCAGCATTTT. The whole variable domain, filled in from reference TRBV7-8 and TRBJ1-5, reads GAGVSQSPRYKVAKRGQDVALRCDPISGHVSLFWYQQALGQGPEFLTYFQNEAQLDKSGLPSDRFFAERPEGSVSTLKIQRTQQEDSAVYLCASSLLGPGGLNQPQHFGDGTRLSIL.

The rearrangement joins TRBV12-3 or TRBV12-4 to TRBJ2-7; tentative D call: TRBD2 (6 bases). This CDR3 spans 12 amino acids. Deletions cut 6 bases from V and 9 bases from J, with 15 bases between. CDR3 DNA sequence: TGTGCCAGCAGGGGTAGCGGAGCTTCGCAGTACTTC. This encodes CASRGSGASQYF.

The V gene is TRBV19, the J gene TRBJ2-3; D possibly corresponds to TRBD2 (6 bases). Deletions cut 10 bases from V and 1 base from J, with 18 bases between. This CDR3 comprises 15 residues. Germline CDR1 reads LNHDA; CDR2 reads SQIVND (reference sequence). The CDR3 reads CATRIGSGGTDTQYF. CDR3 DNA sequence: TGTGCCACTCGAATAGGGTCGGGGGGCACAGATACGCAGTATTTT.

The gene calls are TRBV27 and TRBJ2-7; a possible D gene is TRBD1 (5 bases). Trimming removed 1 base from V and 0 bases from J, with 13 bases in between. The CDR3 covers 16 residues. CDR1 MNHEY and CDR2 SMNVEV come from the germline V gene (reference sequence). CDR3 sequence reads: CASSLLTARSSYEQYF. CDR3 sequence (DNA): TGTGCCAGCAGTTTATTGACAGCGCGAAGCTCCTACGAGCAGTACTTC.

The rearrangement joins TRBV5-1 to TRBJ2-5; 7 bases line up with TRBD1. This CDR3 spans 15 amino acids. CDR1 is SGHRS, CDR2 YFSETQ, per germline. The trim removed 7 bases at V and 1 base at J, leaving 10 bases unmatched. The CDR3 is CASSLTGALQETQYF. The CDR3 region has the DNA TGCGCCAGCTCACTAACAGGGGCGCTCCAAGAGACCCAGTACTTC.

The CDR3 DNA reads as TGCGCCAGCACCGAAGGGGGGGCTATGAACACTGAAGCTTTCTTT. Its translation: CASTEGGAMNTEAFF. The gene calls are TRBV5-1 and TRBJ1-1; a weak D match, TRBD1 (6 bases). Per the germline V gene, CDR1 is SGHRS and CDR2 is YFSETQ. The CDR3 covers 15 residues. Between the trimmed V and J ends, which lost 6 bases and 0 bases, there was a span of 15 bases.